The 29 T cell receptor beta chains below were found in one sample sequenced in a study of blood T cells in healthy people across ages. Together with a sample-barcoded 5' primer, a J-beta primer mix was included in a second PCR lasting about 6 to 11 cycles. In TCRdb, the 5' RACE reads were re-called with MiXCR into one record per CDR3 protein. The table shows some 860,000 distinct CDR3 sequences, with around 50% occurring only once. The specimen sequenced was blood. Receptors originate from a man aged 35-49 years in good health.

The rearrangement joins TRBV20-1 to TRBJ2-5; TRBD2 aligns across 10 bases. The J call may be incorrect, as the DNA end agrees better with TRBJ2-7. This CDR3 contains 12 residues. CDR1 is DFQATT, CDR2 SNEGSKA, per germline (reference sequence). The CDR3 sequence is CSARLAGDEQYF. In DNA, the CDR3 is TGCAGTGCTAGACTAGCGGGAGACGAGCAGTACTTC.

This rearrangement joins TRBV5-1 to TRBJ1-6; D call uncertain. CDR1 is SGHRS and CDR2 is YFSETQ in the germline V gene. The CDR3 runs 18 residues. V lost 6 bases, J lost 0 bases, and 19 bases lay in between. CDR3 in amino acids: CASTSIGAGSSYNSPLHF. In DNA form, the CDR3 reads TGCGCCAGCACCTCCATCGGAGCGGGGAGCTCCTATAATTCACCCCTCCACTTT. Full variable domain (outside the CDR3, taken from reference TRBV5-1 and TRBJ1-6): KAGVTQTPRYLIKTRGQQVTLSCSPISGHRSVSWYQQTPGQGLQFLFEYFSETQRNKGNFPGRFSGRQFSNSRSEMNVSTLELGDSALYLCASTSIGAGSSYNSPLHFGNGTRLTVT.

This clonotype appeared a few times. This chain connects TRBV7-2 to TRBJ2-5, with D tentatively TRBD2 (5 bases). Germline V gives CDR1 SGHTA, CDR2 FQGNSA. With 1 base removed from V and 5 bases from J, the gap between germline ends came to 17 bases. The CDR3 covers 16 residues. The CDR3 is CASSLERLERRETQYF. As DNA, the CDR3 is TGTGCCAGCAGCTTAGAGAGGCTAGAGCGGCGCGAGACCCAGTACTTC.

The count of this clonotype is one. The chain joins TRBV29-1 to TRBJ2-2, with D tentatively TRBD1 (6 bases). V was pared by 1 base and J by 0 bases, with 15 bases between. The CDR3 has 17 residues. Germline lookup yields CDR1 SQVTM and CDR2 ANQGSEA. Written as DNA, the CDR3 is TGCAGCGTTGAAGGAGACAGGACCCTAGCGAACACCGGGGAGCTGTTTTTT. It yields the protein CSVEGDRTLANTGELFF.

This clonotype has a single count. The chain uses TRBV28 and TRBJ2-1; 9 bases map to TRBD1. The CDR3 sequence is 16 residues long. Germline V gives CDR1 MDHEN, CDR2 SYDVKM. Losses at the gene ends were 7 bases for V and 2 bases for J; bases not matched to a gene: 9. CDR3 in amino acids: CASNFGGTGTYNEQFF. The CDR3 DNA sequence: TGTGCCAGCAACTTTGGGGGGACAGGGACCTACAATGAGCAGTTCTTC.

A note on this clonotype: One junction end does not reproduce the germline sequence, and a read error may be involved. V usage is TRBV7-7 and J usage is TRBJ2-1; D unclear. The CDR3 is made up of 13 amino acids. The germline CDR1 and CDR2 sequences are SSHAT and FNYEAQ (reference sequence). The CDR3 DNA reads as TGTGCTAGCAGCGTAAAGGCCAACAGTGAGCAGTTCTTC. Encoded protein: CASSVKANSEQFF.

The chain recombines TRBV6-1 with TRBJ1-5, with 9 bases matching TRBD1. The trim removed 6 bases at V and 3 bases at J, leaving 15 bases unmatched. The germline V gene has CDR1 MNHNS and CDR2 SASEGT. The CDR3 runs to 18 residues. The CDR3 here is CASSWRDRANVYNQPQHF. The CDR3, as DNA: TGTGCCAGCAGCTGGCGGGACAGGGCAAACGTTTACAATCAGCCCCAGCATTTT.

The rearrangement joins TRBV29-1 to TRBJ1-2, with a weak D call TRBD1 (5 bases). CDR3 length: 11 residues. CDR1 is SQVTM, CDR2 ANQGSEA, per germline. The V and J ends lost 3 bases and 6 bases respectively, with 8 bases between them. The CDR3 region has the DNA TGCAGCGTTGATGTGGGGGATGGCTACACCTTC. Its translation is CSVDVGDGYTF.

The gene calls are TRBV7-8 and TRBJ2-6; D call uncertain. Germline assignment: CDR1 SGHVS and CDR2 FQNEAQ. This CDR3 spans 16 amino acids. V was clipped by 1 base and J by 2 bases, with 9 bases between them. The CDR3 DNA reads TGTGCCAGCAGCTTAGACAGACTTACTGGGGCCAACGTCCTGACTTTC. Translated, it gives CASSLDRLTGANVLTF.

V gene TRBV2 combines with J gene TRBJ1-1, with 10 bases fitting TRBD1. This CDR3 contains 13 residues. CDR1 and CDR2 (germline): SNHLY, FYNNEI. V dropped 8 bases and J dropped 2; count of bases not matched to a gene: 2. CDR3 amino acids: CASGTGENTEAFF. In nucleotides, the CDR3 is TGTGCCAGCGGGACAGGGGAAAACACTGAAGCTTTCTTT. Variable domain in full (rest from reference TRBV2 and TRBJ1-1): EPEVTQTPSHQVTQMGQEVILRCVPISNHLYFYWYRQILGQKVEFLVSFYNNEISEKSEIFDDQFSVERPDGSNFTLKIRSTKLEDSAMYFCASGTGENTEAFFGQGTRLTVV.

The chain combines TRBV28 with TRBJ2-7; the match to TRBD2 covers 8 bases. This CDR3 spans 12 amino acids. The trim removed 9 bases at V and 3 bases at J, leaving 4 bases unmatched. Germline V gene data show CDR1 as MDHEN and CDR2 as SYDVKM. Written as DNA, the CDR3 is TGTGCCAGTTCGGGAGGGATCTACGAGCAGTACTTC. It translates to CASSGGIYEQYF.

J is TRBJ2-1 and V is TRBV10-3; D possibly matches TRBD1 or TRBD2 (5 bases each). Gene TRBJ2-7 matches the end of the DNA better, so the J call may be wrong. This CDR3 has 16 amino acids. Germline CDR1 is ENHRY and CDR2 is SYGVKD. Here the CDR3 DNA reads TGTGCCATCAGTGACCGGGACCGCACTTACTACAATGAGCAGTACTTC. This sequence encodes CAISDRDRTYYNEQYF.

CDR3 amino acids: CASSYADGRFFLAKNIQYF. CDR3 nucleotide sequence: TGTGCCAGCAGTTATGCCGACGGCCGCTTCTTTCTAGCCAAAAACATTCAGTACTTC. The chain uses TRBV6-4 and TRBJ2-4; no definite D call. In germline, CDR1 is MRHNA, CDR2 SNTAGT. The germline V and J ends were trimmed by 5 bases and 0 bases, with 23 bases remaining between them. The CDR3 extends over 19 amino acids.

CDR3 loop: CSVESPGQGQFF. CDR3 in DNA: TGCAGCGTTGAATCCCCAGGACAGGGCCAGTTCTTC. The chain links TRBV29-1 to TRBJ2-1; 8 bases agree with TRBD1. The CDR3 sequence is 12 residues long. Germline CDR1 and CDR2: SQVTM and ANQGSEA. V lost 2 bases to trimming and J lost 13 bases; unmatched junction nucleotides: 7.

This clonotype was counted a single time. V is TRBV13 and J is TRBJ2-3; 7 bases agree with TRBD1. CDR1 and CDR2 (germline): PRHDT, FYEKMQ (reference sequence). With 1 base clipped from V and 0 bases from J, the junction kept 10 bases outside the gene matches. CDR3 length equals 18 residues. DNA for the CDR3: TGTGCCAGCAGCTTAGTTTCCCCACAGGGGCCAAGCACAGATACGCAGTATTTT. It is translated as CASSLVSPQGPSTDTQYF.

The chain is built from TRBV29-1 and TRBJ2-5, with TRBD1 as a possible D gene (5 bases). The CDR3 length is 13 residues. Germline CDR1 and CDR2: SQVTM and ANQGSEA. The V end lost 3 bases, the J end lost 2 bases, and 10 bases lay between the germline ends. CDR3 nucleotide sequence: TGCAGCGTTGAGCGACAGCAACAAGAGACCCAGTACTTC. Amino acids: CSVERQQQETQYF.

This chain joins TRBV28 and TRBJ2-3, with 7 bases matching TRBD1. V dropped 2 bases and J dropped 1; count of bases not matched to a gene: 3. CDR1 is MDHEN, CDR2 SYDVKM, per germline. This CDR3 region has 15 residues. The CDR3 protein is CASSLHRGGTDTQYF. The CDR3 nucleotides read TGTGCCAGCAGTTTACACAGGGGTGGCACAGATACGCAGTATTTT. Together with reference TRBV28 and TRBJ2-3, the CDR3 gives the full variable domain: DVKVTQSSRYLVKRTGEKVFLECVQDMDHENMFWYRQDPGLGLRLIYFSYDVKMKEKGDIPEGYSVSREKKERFSLILESASTNQTSMYLCASSLHRGGTDTQYFGPGTRLTVL.

About this clonotype itself: Mismatch with germline at one junction end may stem from a read error. The CDR3: CASSNLAGGTDTQYF. CDR3 nucleotides: TGTGCTAGCAGCAACCTAGCGGGAGGCACAGATACGCAGTATTTT. The rearrangement joins TRBV7-7 to TRBJ2-3; the match to TRBD2 covers 10 bases. CDR3 size: 15 residues. CDR1 is SSHAT, CDR2 FNYEAQ, per germline (reference sequence).

The chain couples TRBV7-3 to TRBJ2-7; 8 positions agree with TRBD2. With V trimmed by 4 bases and J by 1 base, 6 bases remained unmatched. From germline, CDR1 is SGHTA and CDR2 FQGTGA. This CDR3 has 15 residues. The DNA for the CDR3 is TGTGCCAGCAGCTGGGGACTAGATTTTTCCTACGAGCAGTACTTC. The encoded protein is CASSWGLDFSYEQYF.

The V call is TRBV10-3, the J call TRBJ1-2; maybe TRBD1 (6 bases). V lost 7 bases and J 2 bases, leaving 23 bases between the germline ends. The length of the CDR3 is 17 residues. Per the germline V gene, CDR1 is ENHRY and CDR2 is SYGVKD. The CDR3 reads CAITREGARQGNYGYTF. As DNA, the CDR3 is TGTGCCATCACCAGAGAGGGTGCGAGGCAGGGGAACTATGGCTACACCTTC.

The table lists this clonotype with a count of one. The gene calls are TRBV29-1 and TRBJ2-7; TRBD2 is a possible D gene (7 bases). The germline gives CDR1 SQVTM, CDR2 ANQGSEA. Trimming left V 5 bases short and J 2 bases short, with 10 bases between. The CDR3 has 12 amino acids. The CDR3 DNA follows: TGCAGCGTTTGGGGGGGCCCCTACGAGCAGTACTTC. Translating gives CSVWGGPYEQYF.

The rearrangement uses TRBV29-1 and TRBJ2-1, with TRBD2 matching 8 bases. Germline V gene sequence: CDR1 SQVTM, CDR2 ANQGSEA. V gave up 0 bases and J gave up 9 bases; unmatched junction bases: 10. The CDR3 totals 15 residues. As DNA, the CDR3 is TGCAGCGTTGAAGAAACGGAGCGGGGGACTATTGAGCAGTTCTTC. Protein product: CSVEETERGTIEQFF.

This chain connects TRBV28 to TRBJ2-4; TRBD2 matches 11 bases. The DNA end favors TRBJ2-7, so the J call may be wrong. CDR1 MDHEN and CDR2 SYDVKM come from the germline V gene. This CDR3 has 22 amino acids. The CDR3 DNA sequence: TGTGCCAGCAGTTTATCCTCCAGAAGGAGGGTAGCGGGAGGGTCCTTTACCTACGAGCAGTACTTC. Protein product: CASSLSSRRRVAGGSFTYEQYF.

The chain combines TRBV7-2 with TRBJ2-1, with 14 bases fitting TRBD2. The germline V gene encodes CDR1 SGHTA and CDR2 FQGNSA. CDR3 length equals 15 residues. V was pared by 4 bases and J by 10 bases, with 6 bases of the junction left unmatched. The CDR3 region is CASSSGLAGGLEQFF. The CDR3 nucleotides are TGTGCCAGCAGCTCAGGACTAGCGGGGGGTCTGGAGCAGTTCTTC.

J is TRBJ1-4 and V is TRBV5-6; TRBD1 might be the D (6 bases). The CDR3 has 13 residues. Trimming stripped 1 base from V and 7 bases from J, with 8 bases between. Germline CDR1 SGHDT, CDR2 YYEEEE. The CDR3 DNA sequence: TGTGCCAGCAGCTTGACAGGGATTGAAAAACTGTTTTTT. This sequence encodes CASSLTGIEKLFF.

This chain uses TRBV9 with TRBJ1-2, with D possibly matching TRBD1 (6 bases). Trimming took 0 bases from V and 8 from J, leaving 17 bases between them. Germline V gene lookup returns CDR1 SGDLS and CDR2 YYNGEE. CDR3 length: 15 residues. As DNA, the CDR3 is TGTGCCAGCAGCGTAGTAGCCAGGGGATCTAGCGGCTACACCTTC. Translating gives CASSVVARGSSGYTF.

This sequence joins TRBV6-1 and TRBJ2-7; D possibly corresponds to TRBD1 (5 bases). Per the germline V gene, CDR1 is MNHNS and CDR2 is SASEGT. The CDR3 runs to 14 residues. V lost 6 bases and J lost 3, with 15 bases in between. CDR3 bases: TGTGCCAGCAGCCTCCCCAGGACACGCTACGAGCAGTACTTC. This gives the protein CASSLPRTRYEQYF.

The J gene is TRBJ2-1, the V gene TRBV6-1; 7 bases align to TRBD1. This CDR3 has 13 residues. V was pared by 10 bases and J by 4 bases, with 7 bases of the junction left unmatched. Germline-derived CDR1 and CDR2 are MNHNS and SASEGT. CDR3 in amino acids: CATDRDGYNEQFF. CDR3 DNA: TGTGCCACCGACAGGGATGGGTACAATGAGCAGTTCTTC.

This clonotype came up many times. The chain combines TRBV7-3 with TRBJ2-1, with a possible D match to TRBD2 (6 bases). The V gene's germline CDR1 is SGHTA and CDR2 FQGTGA. CDR3 length: 14 amino acids. V was clipped by 0 bases and J by 4 bases, with 7 bases between them. The CDR3 region is CASSLTGGYNEQFF. The CDR3 bases are TGTGCCAGCAGCTTAACCGGAGGGTACAATGAGCAGTTCTTC.